This TCR beta chain was captured in a study of cytomegalovirus exposure and HLA in healthy donors. Study overall: Researchers found that under 90% of fewer than 450 genotyped donors fell within the Caucasian-associated ancestry cluster.

PCR employed 60 Vbeta and 13 Jbeta primers. In the original analysis: Later reanalysis found 80 million or so unique TCR beta chains, 10 million to 12 million of them shared. Data came from immunoSEQ multiplex PCR; TCRdb stores just in-frame clones and leaves some out. Clonal size and the V and J genes are those of that table, whereas D and trimming came from the DNA. The table records under 150,000 clones, around 69% of them present only once. In the case of this clone: Antigen: not known.

The study's findings and limits: Available immune exposure information covered CMV serostatus only.

The ends were cut back, 2 bases at V and 7 bases at J, with 15 bases in the middle. Germline CDR1 reads SNHLY; CDR2 reads FYNNEI. The CDR3 is made up of 15 amino acids. Sequenced input: PBMCs. The chain is built from TRBV2 and TRBJ2-1, with D possibly being TRBD1 (5 bases). The TCR sequence derives from a human donor in good health. The CDR3 nucleotides read TGTGCCAGCAGTGAATCTGTAAGGGGCTGGAATGAGCAGTTCTTC. The encoded protein is CASSESVRGWNEQFF.